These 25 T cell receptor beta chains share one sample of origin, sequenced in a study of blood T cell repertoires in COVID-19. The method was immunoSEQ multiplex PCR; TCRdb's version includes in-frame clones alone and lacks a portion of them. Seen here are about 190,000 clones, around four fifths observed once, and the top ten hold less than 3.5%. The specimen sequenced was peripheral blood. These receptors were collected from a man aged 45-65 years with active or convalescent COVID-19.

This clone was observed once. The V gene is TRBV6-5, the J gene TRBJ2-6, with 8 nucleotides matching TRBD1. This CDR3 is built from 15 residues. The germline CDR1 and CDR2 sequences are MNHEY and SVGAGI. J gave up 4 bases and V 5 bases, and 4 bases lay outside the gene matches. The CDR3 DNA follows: TGTGCCAGCAGTCCGACAGGGGCCGGGGCCAACGTCCTGACTTTC. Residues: CASSPTGAGANVLTF.

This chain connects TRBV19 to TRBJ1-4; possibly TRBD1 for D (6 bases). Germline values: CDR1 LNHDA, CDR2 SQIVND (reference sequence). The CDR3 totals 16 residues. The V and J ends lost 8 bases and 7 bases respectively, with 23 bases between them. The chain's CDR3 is CASSLAQGRIGEKLFF. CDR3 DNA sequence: TGTGCCAGTTCTTTAGCACAGGGAAGGATTGGTGAAAAACTGTTTTTT.

The CDR3 region is CASSRQGMSGNTIYF. Here the CDR3 DNA reads TGTGCCAGCAGCCGTCAGGGAATGTCTGGAAACACCATATATTTT. The rearrangement uses TRBV6-2 or TRBV6-3 and TRBJ1-3, with a possible D match to TRBD1 (5 bases). The CDR3 sequence is 15 residues long. Looked up from germline, CDR1 is MNHEY and CDR2 is SVGEGT. V lost 6 bases to trimming and J lost 1 base, with 13 bases between them.

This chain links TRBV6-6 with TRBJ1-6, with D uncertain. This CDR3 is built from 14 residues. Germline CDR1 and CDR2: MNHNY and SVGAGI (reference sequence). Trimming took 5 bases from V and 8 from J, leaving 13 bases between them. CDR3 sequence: CASSALGRDSPLHF. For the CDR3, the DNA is TGTGCCAGCAGTGCACTAGGGAGGGATTCACCCCTCCACTTT.

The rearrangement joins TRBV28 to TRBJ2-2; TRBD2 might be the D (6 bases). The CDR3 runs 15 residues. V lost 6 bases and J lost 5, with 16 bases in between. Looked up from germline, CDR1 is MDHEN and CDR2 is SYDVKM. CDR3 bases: TGTGCCAGCAGCCCTCACGGGAGAGGAACCGGGGAGCTGTTTTTT. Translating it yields CASSPHGRGTGELFF.

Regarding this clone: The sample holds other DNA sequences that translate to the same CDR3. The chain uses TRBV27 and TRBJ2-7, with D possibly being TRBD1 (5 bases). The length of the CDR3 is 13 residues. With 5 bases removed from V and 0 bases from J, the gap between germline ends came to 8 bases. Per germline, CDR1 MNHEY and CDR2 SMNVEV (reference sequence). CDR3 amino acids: CASSPGLSYEQYF. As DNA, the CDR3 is TGTGCCAGCAGTCCAGGGCTCTCCTACGAGCAGTACTTC.

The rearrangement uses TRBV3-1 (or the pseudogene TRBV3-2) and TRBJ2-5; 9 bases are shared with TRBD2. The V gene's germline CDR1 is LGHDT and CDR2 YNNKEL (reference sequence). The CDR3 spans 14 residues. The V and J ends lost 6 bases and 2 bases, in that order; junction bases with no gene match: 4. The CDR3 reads CASSPTSGQETQYF. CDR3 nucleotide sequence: TGTGCCAGCAGTCCGACTAGCGGACAAGAGACCCAGTACTTC.

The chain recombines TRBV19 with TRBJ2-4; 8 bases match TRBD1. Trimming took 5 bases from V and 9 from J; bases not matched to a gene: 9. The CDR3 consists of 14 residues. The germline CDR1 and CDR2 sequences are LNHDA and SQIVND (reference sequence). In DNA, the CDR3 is TGTGCCAGTAGTCCCGGGACAGGCGCTACCATTCAGTACTTC. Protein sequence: CASSPGTGATIQYF. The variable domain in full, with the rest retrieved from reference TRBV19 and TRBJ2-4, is DGGITQSPKYLFRKEGQNVTLSCEQNLNHDAMYWYRQDPGQGLRLIYYSQIVNDFQKGDIAEGYSVSREKKESFPLTVTSAQKNPTAFYLCASSPGTGATIQYFGAGTRLSVL.

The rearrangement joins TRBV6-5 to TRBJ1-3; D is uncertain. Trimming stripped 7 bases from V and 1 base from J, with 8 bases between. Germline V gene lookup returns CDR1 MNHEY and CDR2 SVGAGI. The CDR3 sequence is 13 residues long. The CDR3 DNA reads TGTGCCAGCACTGCGGGTTCTGGAAACACCATATATTTT. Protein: CASTAGSGNTIYF.

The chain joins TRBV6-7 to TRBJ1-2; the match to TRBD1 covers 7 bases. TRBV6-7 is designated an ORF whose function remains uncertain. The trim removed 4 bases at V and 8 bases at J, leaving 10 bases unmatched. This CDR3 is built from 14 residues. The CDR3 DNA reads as TGTGCCAGCAGTTCGCGACAGGGCTTTCGAGGCTACACCTTC. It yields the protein CASSSRQGFRGYTF.

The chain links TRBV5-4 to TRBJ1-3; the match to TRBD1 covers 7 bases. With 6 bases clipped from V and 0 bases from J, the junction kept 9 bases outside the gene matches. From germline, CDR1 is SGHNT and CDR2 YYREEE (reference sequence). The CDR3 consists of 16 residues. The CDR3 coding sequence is TGTGCCAGCACCTTACGACAGGGTAACTCTGGAAACACCATATATTTT. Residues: CASTLRQGNSGNTIYF.

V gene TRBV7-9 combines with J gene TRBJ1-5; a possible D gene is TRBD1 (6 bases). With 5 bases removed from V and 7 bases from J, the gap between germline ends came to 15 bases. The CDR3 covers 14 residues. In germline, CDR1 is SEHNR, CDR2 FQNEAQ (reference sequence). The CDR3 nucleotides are TGTGCCAGCAGCCTTGGGGGGGGCGGACAGCCCCAGCATTTT. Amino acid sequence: CASSLGGGGQPQHF.

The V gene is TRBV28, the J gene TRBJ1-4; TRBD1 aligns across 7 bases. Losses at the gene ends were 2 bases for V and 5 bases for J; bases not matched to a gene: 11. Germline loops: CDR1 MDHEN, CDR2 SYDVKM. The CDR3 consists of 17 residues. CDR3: CASSLAAGGGWNEKLFF. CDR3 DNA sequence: TGTGCCAGCAGTTTAGCGGCAGGGGGTGGGTGGAATGAAAAACTGTTTTTT.

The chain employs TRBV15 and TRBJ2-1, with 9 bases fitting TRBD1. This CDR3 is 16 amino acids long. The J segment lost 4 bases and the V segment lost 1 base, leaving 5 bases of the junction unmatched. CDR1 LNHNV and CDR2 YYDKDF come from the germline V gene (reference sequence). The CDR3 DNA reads TGTGCCACCAGCAGAGCCGGGACAGGGCTTTACAATGAGCAGTTCTTC. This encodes CATSRAGTGLYNEQFF.

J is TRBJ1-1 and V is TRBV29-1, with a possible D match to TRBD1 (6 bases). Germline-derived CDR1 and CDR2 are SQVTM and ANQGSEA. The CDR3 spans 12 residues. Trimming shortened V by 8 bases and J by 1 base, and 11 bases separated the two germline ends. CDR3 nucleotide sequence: TGCAGCTCATACAGGGAGAACACTGAAGCTTTCTTT. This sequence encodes CSSYRENTEAFF.

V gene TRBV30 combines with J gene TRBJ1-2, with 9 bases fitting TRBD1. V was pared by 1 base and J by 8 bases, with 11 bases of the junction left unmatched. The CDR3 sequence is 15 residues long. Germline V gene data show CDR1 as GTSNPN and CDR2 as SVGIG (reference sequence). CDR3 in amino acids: CAWSAGQGLRGGYTF. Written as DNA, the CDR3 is TGTGCCTGGAGTGCGGGACAGGGCCTAAGGGGCGGCTACACCTTC.

The CDR3 sequence: CSANDREQYF. CDR3 nucleotides: TGCAGTGCCAATGACAGGGAGCAGTACTTC. V and J are TRBV20-1 and TRBJ2-7; D possibly corresponds to TRBD1 (6 bases). The CDR3 covers 10 residues. V was trimmed by 6 bases and J by 7 bases, leaving 10 bases between them. Germline CDR1 is DFQATT and CDR2 is SNEGSKA (reference sequence).

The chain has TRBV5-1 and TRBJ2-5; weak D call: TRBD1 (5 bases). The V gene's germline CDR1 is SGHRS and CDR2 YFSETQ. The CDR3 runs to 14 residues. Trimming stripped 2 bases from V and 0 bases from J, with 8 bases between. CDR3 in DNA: TGCGCCAGCAGCTTCGGACAATACCAAGAGACCCAGTACTTC. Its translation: CASSFGQYQETQYF.

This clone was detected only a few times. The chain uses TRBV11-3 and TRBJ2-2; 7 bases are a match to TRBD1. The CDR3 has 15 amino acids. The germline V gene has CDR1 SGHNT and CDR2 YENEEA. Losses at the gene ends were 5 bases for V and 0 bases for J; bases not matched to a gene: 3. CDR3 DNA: TGTGCCAGCAGCCGCGACAGGGCGAACACCGGGGAGCTGTTTTTT. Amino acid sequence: CASSRDRANTGELFF.

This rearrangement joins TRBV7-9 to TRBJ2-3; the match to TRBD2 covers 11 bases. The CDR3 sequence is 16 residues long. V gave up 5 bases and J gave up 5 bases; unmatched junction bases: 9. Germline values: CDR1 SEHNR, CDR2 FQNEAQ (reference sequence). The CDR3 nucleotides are TGTGCCAGCAGCCCGAGGGTAGCGGGGGGGCAAGATACGCAGTATTTT. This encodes CASSPRVAGGQDTQYF. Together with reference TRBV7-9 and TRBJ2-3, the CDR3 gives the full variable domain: DTGVSQNPRHKITKRGQNVTFRCDPISEHNRLYWYRQTLGQGPEFLTYFQNEAQLEKSRLLSDRFSAERPKGSFSTLEIQRTEQGDSAMYLCASSPRVAGGQDTQYFGPGTRLTVL.

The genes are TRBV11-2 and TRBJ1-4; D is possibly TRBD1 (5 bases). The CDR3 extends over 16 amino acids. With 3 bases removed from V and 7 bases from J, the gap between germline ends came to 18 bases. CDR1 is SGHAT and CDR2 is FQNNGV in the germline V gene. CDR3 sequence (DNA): TGTGCCAGCAGCTTGGGTGGGCAGGGTGTAAGTGAAAAACTGTTTTTT. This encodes CASSLGGQGVSEKLFF.

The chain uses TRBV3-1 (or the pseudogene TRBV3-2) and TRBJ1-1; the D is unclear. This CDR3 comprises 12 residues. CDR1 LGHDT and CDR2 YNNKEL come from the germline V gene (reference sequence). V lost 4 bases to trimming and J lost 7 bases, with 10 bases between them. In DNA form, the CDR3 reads TGTGCCAGCAGCCTCGGTTCGCTTGAAGCTTTCTTT. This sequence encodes CASSLGSLEAFF.

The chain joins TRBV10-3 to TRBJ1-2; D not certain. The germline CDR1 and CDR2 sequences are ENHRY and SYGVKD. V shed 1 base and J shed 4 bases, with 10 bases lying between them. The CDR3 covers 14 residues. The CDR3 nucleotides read TGTGCCATCAGTGAGTTGGAGGGAAGCTATGGCTACACCTTC. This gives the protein CAISELEGSYGYTF.

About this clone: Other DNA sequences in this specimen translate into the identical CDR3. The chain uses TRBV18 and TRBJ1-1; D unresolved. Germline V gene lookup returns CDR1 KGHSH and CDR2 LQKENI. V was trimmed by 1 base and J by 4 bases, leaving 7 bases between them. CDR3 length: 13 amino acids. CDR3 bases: TGTGCCAGCTCACCACTCGGTGCCACTGAAGCTTTCTTT. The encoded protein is CASSPLGATEAFF. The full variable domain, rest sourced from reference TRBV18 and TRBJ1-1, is NAGVMQNPRHLVRRRGQEARLRCSPMKGHSHVYWYRQLPEEGLKFMVYLQKENIIDESGMPKERFSAEFPKEGPSILRIQQVVRGDSAAYFCASSPLGATEAFFGQGTRLTVV.

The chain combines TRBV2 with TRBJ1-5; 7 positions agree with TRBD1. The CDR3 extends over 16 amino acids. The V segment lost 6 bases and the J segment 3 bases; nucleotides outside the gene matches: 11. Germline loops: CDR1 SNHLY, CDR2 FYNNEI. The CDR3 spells CASRLGTARFNQPQHF. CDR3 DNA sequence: TGTGCCAGCAGGCTAGGGACAGCTCGTTTCAATCAGCCCCAGCATTTT.